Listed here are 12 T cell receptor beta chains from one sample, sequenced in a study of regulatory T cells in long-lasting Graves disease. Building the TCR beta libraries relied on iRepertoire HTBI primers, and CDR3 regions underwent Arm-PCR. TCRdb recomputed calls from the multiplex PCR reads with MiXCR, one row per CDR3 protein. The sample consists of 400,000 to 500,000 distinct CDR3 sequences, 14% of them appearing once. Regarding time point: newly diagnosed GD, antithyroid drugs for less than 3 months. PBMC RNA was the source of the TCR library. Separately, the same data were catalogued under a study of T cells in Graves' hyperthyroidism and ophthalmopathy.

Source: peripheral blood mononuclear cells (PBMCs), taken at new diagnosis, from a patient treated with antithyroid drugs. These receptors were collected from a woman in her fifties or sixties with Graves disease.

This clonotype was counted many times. CDR3 amino acids: CASSGSRGVYQETQYF. CDR3 nucleotides: TGTGCCAGCAGCGGCAGTCGGGGCGTCTACCAAGAGACCCAGTACTTC. The rearrangement uses TRBV7-9 and TRBJ2-5, with D perhaps being TRBD1 or TRBD2 (5 bases each). CDR3 length equals 16 residues. Trimming took off 5 bases at V and 0 bases at J, with 16 bases between the two ends. From germline, CDR1 is SEHNR and CDR2 FQNEAQ (reference sequence).

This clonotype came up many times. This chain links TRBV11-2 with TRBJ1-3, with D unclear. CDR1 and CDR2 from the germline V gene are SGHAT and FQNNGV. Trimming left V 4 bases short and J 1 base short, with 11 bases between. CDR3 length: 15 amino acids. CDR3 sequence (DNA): TGTGCCAGCAGCTCTGTTGTGAGGTCTGGAAACACCATATATTTT. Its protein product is CASSSVVRSGNTIYF. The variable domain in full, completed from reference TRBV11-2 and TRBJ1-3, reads EAGVAQSPRYKIIEKRQSVAFWCNPISGHATLYWYQQILGQGPKLLIQFQNNGVVDDSQLPKDRFSAERLKGVDSTLKIQPAKLEDSAVYLCASSSVVRSGNTIYFGEGSWLTVV.

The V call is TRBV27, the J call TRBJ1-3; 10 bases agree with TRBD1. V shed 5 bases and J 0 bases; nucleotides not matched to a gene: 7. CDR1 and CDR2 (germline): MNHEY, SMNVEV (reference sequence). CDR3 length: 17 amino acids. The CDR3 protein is CASSPKGQGTSGNTIYF. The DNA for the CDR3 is TGTGCCAGCAGTCCCAAGGGACAGGGGACCTCTGGAAACACCATATATTTT.

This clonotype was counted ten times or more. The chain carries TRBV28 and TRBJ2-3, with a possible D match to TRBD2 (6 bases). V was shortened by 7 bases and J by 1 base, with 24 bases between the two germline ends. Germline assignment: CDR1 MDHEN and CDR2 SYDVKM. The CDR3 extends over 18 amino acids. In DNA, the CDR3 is TGTGCCAGCACCCCGATCCGGACTACCCCCGGCCGCACAGATACGCAGTATTTT. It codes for CASTPIRTTPGRTDTQYF.

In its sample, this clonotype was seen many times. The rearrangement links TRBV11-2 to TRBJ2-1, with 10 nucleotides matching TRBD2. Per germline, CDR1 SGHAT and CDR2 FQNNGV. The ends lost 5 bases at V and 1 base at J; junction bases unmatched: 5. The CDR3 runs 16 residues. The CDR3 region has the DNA TGTGCCAGCAGCCTAGGGACTAGCGTATCCTACAATGAGCAGTTCTTC. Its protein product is CASSLGTSVSYNEQFF. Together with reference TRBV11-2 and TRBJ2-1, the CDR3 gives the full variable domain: EAGVAQSPRYKIIEKRQSVAFWCNPISGHATLYWYQQILGQGPKLLIQFQNNGVVDDSQLPKDRFSAERLKGVDSTLKIQPAKLEDSAVYLCASSLGTSVSYNEQFFGPGTRLTVL.

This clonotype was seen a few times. CDR3 nucleotide sequence: TGTGCCACCAGTGATTCTCCTACCTTCGGAGGGAGCTCCTACAATGAGCAGTTCTTC. It is translated as CATSDSPTFGGSSYNEQFF. The V gene is TRBV24-1, the J gene TRBJ2-1; possible D gene TRBD2, 6 bases. From germline, CDR1 is KGHDR and CDR2 SFDVKD. V was clipped by 2 bases and J by 0 bases, with 19 bases between them. The CDR3 has 19 amino acids.

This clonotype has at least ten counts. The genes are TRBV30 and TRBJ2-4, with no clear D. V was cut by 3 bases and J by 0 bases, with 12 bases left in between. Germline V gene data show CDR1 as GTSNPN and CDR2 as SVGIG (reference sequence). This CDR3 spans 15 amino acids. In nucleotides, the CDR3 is TGTGCCTGGAGCCTAAGTGGCGGAGCCAAAAACATTCAGTACTTC. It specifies CAWSLSGGAKNIQYF.

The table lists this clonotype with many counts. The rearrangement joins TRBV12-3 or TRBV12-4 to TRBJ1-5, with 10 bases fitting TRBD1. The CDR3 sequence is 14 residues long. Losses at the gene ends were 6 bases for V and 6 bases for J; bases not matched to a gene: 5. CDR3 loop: CASSQGQGGQPQHF. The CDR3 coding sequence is TGTGCCAGCAGCCAAGGACAGGGGGGTCAGCCCCAGCATTTT.

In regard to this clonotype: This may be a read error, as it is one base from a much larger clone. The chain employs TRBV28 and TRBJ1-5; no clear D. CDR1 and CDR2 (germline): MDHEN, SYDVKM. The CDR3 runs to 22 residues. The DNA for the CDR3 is TGTGCCGGCAGTTTATTGTGGCGGGTTATGAGGTCATCAGGTTTTGGCAATCAGCCCCAGCATTTT. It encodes CAGSLLWRVMRSSGFGNQPQHF.

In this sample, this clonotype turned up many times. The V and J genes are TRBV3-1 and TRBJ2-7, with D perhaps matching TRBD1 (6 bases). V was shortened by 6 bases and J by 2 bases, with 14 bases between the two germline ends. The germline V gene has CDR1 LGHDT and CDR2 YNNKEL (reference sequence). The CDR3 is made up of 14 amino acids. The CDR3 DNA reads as TGTGCCAGCAGGGCCGGGACACTGACCTACGAGCAGTACTTC. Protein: CASRAGTLTYEQYF.

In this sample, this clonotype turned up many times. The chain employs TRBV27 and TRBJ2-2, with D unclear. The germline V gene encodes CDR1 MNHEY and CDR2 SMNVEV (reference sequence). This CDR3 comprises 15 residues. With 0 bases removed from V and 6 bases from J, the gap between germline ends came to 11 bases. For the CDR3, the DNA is TGTGCCAGCAGTTTATCCGACGGATTCGCCGGGGAGCTGTTTTTT. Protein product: CASSLSDGFAGELFF.

CDR3 region: CSVEDHRDTDTQYF. The CDR3 bases are TGCAGCGTTGAAGATCACAGGGACACAGATACGCAGTATTTT. The chain couples TRBV29-1 to TRBJ2-3, with D possibly being TRBD1 (6 bases). The length of the CDR3 is 14 residues. Germline loops: CDR1 SQVTM, CDR2 ANQGSEA. With 0 bases removed from V and 2 bases from J, the gap between germline ends came to 9 bases.